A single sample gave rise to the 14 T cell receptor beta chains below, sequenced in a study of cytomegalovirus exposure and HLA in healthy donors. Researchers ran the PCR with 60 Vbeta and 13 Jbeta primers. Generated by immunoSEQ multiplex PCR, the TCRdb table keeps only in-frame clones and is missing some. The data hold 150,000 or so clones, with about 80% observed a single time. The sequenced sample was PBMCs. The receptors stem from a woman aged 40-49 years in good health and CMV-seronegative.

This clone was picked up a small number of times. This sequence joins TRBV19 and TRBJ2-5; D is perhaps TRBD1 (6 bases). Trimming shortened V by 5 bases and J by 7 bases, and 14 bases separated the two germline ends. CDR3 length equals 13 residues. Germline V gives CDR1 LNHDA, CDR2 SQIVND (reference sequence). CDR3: CASSDRTDGTQYF. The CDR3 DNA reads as TGTGCCAGTAGTGATAGGACAGATGGGACCCAGTACTTC.

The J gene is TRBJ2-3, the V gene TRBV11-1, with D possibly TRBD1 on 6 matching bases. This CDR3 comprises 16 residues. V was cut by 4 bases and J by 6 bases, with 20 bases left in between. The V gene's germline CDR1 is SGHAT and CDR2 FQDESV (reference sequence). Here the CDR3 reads CASSSAGTLSSDTQYF. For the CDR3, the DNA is TGTGCCAGCAGCTCCGCAGGGACACTATCTTCCGATACGCAGTATTTT.

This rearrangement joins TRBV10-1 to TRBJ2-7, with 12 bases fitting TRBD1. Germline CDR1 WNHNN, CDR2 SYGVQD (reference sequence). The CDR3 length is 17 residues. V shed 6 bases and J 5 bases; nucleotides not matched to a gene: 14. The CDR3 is CASSRTRPGQGAHEQYF. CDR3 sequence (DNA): TGCGCCAGCAGCCGAACCCGACCGGGACAGGGGGCTCACGAGCAGTACTTC.

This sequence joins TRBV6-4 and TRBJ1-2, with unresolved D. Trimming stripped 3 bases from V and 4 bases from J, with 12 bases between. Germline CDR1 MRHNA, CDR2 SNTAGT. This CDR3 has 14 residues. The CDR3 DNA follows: TGTGCCAGCAGTGATGAGGGTGCGGGCTATGGCTACACCTTC. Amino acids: CASSDEGAGYGYTF.

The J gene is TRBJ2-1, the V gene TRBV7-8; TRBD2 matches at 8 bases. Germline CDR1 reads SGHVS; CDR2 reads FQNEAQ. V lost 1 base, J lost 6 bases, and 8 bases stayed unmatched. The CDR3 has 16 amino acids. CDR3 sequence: CASSLVRGLDVNEQFF. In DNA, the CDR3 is TGTGCCAGCAGCTTAGTACGGGGACTAGACGTCAATGAGCAGTTCTTC.

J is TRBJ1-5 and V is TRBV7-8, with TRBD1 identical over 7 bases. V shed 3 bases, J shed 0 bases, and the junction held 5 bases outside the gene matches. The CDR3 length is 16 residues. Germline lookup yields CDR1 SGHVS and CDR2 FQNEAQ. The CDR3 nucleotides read TGTGCCAGCAGCTTGACAGGGTCCTTTAGCAATCAGCCCCAGCATTTT. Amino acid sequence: CASSLTGSFSNQPQHF.

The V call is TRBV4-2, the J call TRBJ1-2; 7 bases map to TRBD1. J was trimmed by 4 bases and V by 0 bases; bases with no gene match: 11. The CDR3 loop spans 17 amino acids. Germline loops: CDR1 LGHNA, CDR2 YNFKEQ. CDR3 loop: CASSQDPAGGTSYGYTF. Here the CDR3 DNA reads TGTGCCAGCAGCCAAGATCCTGCAGGGGGGACGAGCTATGGCTACACCTTC.

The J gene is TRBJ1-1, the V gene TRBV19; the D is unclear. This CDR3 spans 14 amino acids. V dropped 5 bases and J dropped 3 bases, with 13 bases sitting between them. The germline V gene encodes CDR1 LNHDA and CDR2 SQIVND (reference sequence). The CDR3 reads CASSPLSEYTEAFF. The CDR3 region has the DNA TGTGCCAGTAGTCCGTTATCTGAGTACACTGAAGCTTTCTTT.

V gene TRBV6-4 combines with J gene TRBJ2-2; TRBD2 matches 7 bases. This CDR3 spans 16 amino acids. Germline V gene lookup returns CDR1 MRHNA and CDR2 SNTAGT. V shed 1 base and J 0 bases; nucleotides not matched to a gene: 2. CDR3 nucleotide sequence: TGTGCCAGCAGTGACTGGGCGGGAGCGAACACCGGGGAGCTGTTTTTT. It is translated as CASSDWAGANTGELFF.

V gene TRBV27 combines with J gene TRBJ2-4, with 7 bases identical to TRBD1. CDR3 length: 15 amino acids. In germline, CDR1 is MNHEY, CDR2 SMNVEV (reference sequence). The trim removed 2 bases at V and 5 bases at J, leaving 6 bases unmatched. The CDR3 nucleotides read TGTGCCAGCAGTTTAACCGGGACAGTAGAAAACATTCAGTACTTC. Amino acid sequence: CASSLTGTVENIQYF.

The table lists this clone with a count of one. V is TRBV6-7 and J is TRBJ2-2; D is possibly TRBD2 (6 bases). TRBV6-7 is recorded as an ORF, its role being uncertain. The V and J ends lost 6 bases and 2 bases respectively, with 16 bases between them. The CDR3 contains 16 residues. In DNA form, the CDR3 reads TGTGCCAGCAGCCTCAGGAGGGTTCGTAACACCGGGGAGCTGTTTTTT. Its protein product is CASSLRRVRNTGELFF.

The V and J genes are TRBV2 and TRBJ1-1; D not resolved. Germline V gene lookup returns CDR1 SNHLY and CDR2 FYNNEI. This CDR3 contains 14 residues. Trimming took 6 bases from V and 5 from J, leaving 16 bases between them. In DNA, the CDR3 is TGTGCCAGCAGAGAGACGGACTCTGGGACTGAAGCTTTCTTT. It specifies CASRETDSGTEAFF.

The CDR3 is CASSLRGEPGDTQYF. CDR3 DNA sequence: TGTGCCAGCAGTCTGCGGGGGGAGCCCGGAGATACGCAGTATTTT. The chain is built from TRBV6-4 and TRBJ2-3; 8 nucleotides line up with TRBD2. Germline V CDR1 and CDR2: MRHNA, SNTAGT. This CDR3 region has 15 residues. The J segment lost 5 bases and the V segment lost 5 bases, leaving 9 bases of the junction unmatched.

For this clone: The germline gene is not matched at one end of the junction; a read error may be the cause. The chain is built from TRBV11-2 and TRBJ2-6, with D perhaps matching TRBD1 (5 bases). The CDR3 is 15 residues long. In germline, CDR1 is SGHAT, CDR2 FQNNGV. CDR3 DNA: TGTGCCAGCAGCTTACAGGGTGCTGGGGCCAACGGCCTGACTTTC. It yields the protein CASSLQGAGANGLTF.